This T cell receptor (beta chain) was recovered during a study of radiation and T cells in renal cell carcinoma. Generated by immunoSEQ multiplex PCR, the TCRdb table keeps only in-frame clones and is missing some. Of about 170,000 clones listed, around 90% are singletons. Germline V gene data show CDR1 as SNHLY and CDR2 as FYNNEI. J lost 0 bases, V lost 3 bases, and 11 bases had no gene match. The CDR3 runs to 19 residues. Indicated time point: blood 4 weeks post-SBRT, at nephrectomy. The treatment: 15 Gy SBRT to primary tumor, nephrectomy 4 weeks later. The chain carries TRBV2 and TRBJ2-3, with 11 bases lining up with TRBD2. The sequenced sample was blood, obtained from a patient whose treatment included radiotherapy and nephrectomy. The TCR sequence derives from a woman in her 50s with renal cell carcinoma. CDR3 nucleotides: TGTGCCAGCAGTGATGATAGCGGGGGGGCTCAGACTAGCACAGATACGCAGTATTTT. Its translation: CASSDDSGGAQTSTDTQYF.